This T cell receptor beta chain was obtained from a study of blood T cells in healthy people across ages. This clonotype showed up just a few times. The authors ran a second PCR of 7 to 11 cycles using a sample-barcoded 5' primer and a J-beta primer mix. TCRdb analysed the 5' RACE reads with MiXCR anew, one entry per CDR3 protein. The sample has 1.5 million or so distinct CDR3 sequences, under 55% seen once. The length of the CDR3 is 15 residues. Germline values: CDR1 SEHNR, CDR2 FQNEAQ (reference sequence). The V end lost 2 bases, the J end lost 2 bases, and 12 bases lay between the germline ends. The specimen sequenced was blood. This sequence joins TRBV7-9 and TRBJ1-2, with D uncertain. The source is a woman under 30 in good health. The CDR3 nucleotides are TGTGCCAGCAGCTTATGGGCACAGAGAAACTATGGCTACACCTTC. Its translation is CASSLWAQRNYGYTF.